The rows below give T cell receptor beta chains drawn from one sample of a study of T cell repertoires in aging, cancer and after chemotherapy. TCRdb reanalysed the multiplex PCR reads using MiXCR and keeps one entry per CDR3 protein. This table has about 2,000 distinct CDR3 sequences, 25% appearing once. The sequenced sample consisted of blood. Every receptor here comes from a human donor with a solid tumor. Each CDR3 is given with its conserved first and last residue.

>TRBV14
CASSHPPWGGNTGELFF
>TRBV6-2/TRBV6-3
CASTHPTGGATEAFF
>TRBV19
CASSKGVVEPMNTEAFF
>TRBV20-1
CSAKGLAGDYEQFF
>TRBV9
CASSAVVSSYNEQFF
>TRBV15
CATSRVGLFDPHYEQYF
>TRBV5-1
CASSWDRGGAYEQYF
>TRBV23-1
CASSQPTLAGETQNEQFF
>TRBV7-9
CASSLPTVGGEGDEQFF
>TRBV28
CASSLSNTIYF
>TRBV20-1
CSVTQREVYNEQFF
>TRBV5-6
CASSAQVSSSPLHF
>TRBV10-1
CASSEVSGTGTQYF
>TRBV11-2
CASSFIWPSRTEAFF
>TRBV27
CASSPGNLIDEQFF
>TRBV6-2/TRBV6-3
CASSYGLIMGRGGEQFF
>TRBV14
CASSRQLNTEAFF
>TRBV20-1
CSARDGVNYGYTF
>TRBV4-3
CASSQMDRGSGSSYNEQFF
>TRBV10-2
CASTSGRIDTQYF
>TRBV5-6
CASSLVGAGNTIYF
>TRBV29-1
CSGGTGNEQFF
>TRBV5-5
CASSLGTGTGGEQYF
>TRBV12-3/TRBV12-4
CASSPIDRGDRYEKYF
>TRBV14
CASSQDLRLGGKRTDTQYF
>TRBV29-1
CSVSGYSYEQYF
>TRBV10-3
CAISESGSKGRNTIYF
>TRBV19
CASRGGTNQPQHF
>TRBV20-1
CSARGGRGIDRSNQPQHF
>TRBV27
CASSFEGLGEAFF
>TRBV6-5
CASSHATPGVSETQYF
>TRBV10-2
CASRASGTEAFF
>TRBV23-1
CASSRPGQDHYEQYF
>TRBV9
CASSRGGTQYF
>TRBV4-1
CASSLVGGENIQYF
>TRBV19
CESSTGTPSYEQYF
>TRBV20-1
CSAQLQGASGGYTF
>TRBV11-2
CASSPRSSGSLSSYNEQFF
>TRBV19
CASSIPTRGTGELFF
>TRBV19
CASSRTVYGYTF
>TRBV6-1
CASSENGYRLNTEAFF
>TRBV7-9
CASSLEQGRLNEQYF
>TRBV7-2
CASSSPQEPSTDTQYF
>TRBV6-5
CASSYSSDQPQHF
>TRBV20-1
CSASGNTLGEQYF
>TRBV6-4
CASSQKGGGASYGYTF
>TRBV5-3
CARSLRVREGQDTQYF
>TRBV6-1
CASSEETGGYEQYF
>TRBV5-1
CASSSTYNRLAGGYEQYF
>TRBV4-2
CASSQGLNSYNEQFF
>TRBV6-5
CASSYSQSGTHEQYF